The 10 T cell receptor beta chains in this list originate from one sample, sequenced in a study of PD-1 blockade in mismatch repair-deficient tumors. TCRdb keeps only in-frame clones here, not all; method: immunoSEQ multiplex PCR. Of approximately 120,000 clones in the sample, more than 85% are singletons; the top ten hold 13%. The sample in question was peripheral blood, obtained 44 weeks after starting pembrolizumab. The source of these receptors is an adult with mismatch repair-deficient cancer.

The chain has TRBV12-5 and TRBJ2-1; 9 nucleotides line up with TRBD2. CDR3 length: 15 amino acids. With 6 bases clipped from V and 7 bases from J, the junction kept 10 bases outside the gene matches. Per germline, CDR1 LGHNT and CDR2 FRNRAP. CDR3 sequence (DNA): TGTGCTAGTGGCCCCGCCTTAGCGGGAGCAAATGAGCAGTTCTTC. Protein sequence: CASGPALAGANEQFF.

This clone appeared a single time. This chain links TRBV4-1 with TRBJ2-7; D possibly uses TRBD1 or TRBD2 (6 bases each). The V end lost 0 bases, the J end lost 4 bases, and 22 bases lay between the germline ends. The CDR3 is 18 residues long. CDR1 is MGHRA and CDR2 is YSYEKL in the germline V gene. CDR3 amino acids: CASSQDLLGGLGNYEQYF. CDR3 DNA sequence: TGCGCCAGCAGCCAAGATTTGTTAGGGGGGCTAGGAAATTACGAGCAGTACTTC.

The V gene is TRBV10-3, the J gene TRBJ2-7; the match to TRBD1 covers 10 bases. The germline CDR1 and CDR2 sequences are ENHRY and SYGVKD. V lost 10 bases and J lost 3; bases outside the gene matches: 6. There are 13 residues in the CDR3. The CDR3 DNA follows: TGTGCCAGCGGGACAGGGGTTGACTACGAGCAGTACTTC. This translates into CASGTGVDYEQYF.

This rearrangement joins TRBV13 to TRBJ2-1, with D perhaps TRBD1 or TRBD2 (7 bases each). This CDR3 contains 16 residues. Germline V gene sequence: CDR1 PRHDT, CDR2 FYEKMQ (reference sequence). V was shortened by 3 bases and J by 5 bases, with 17 bases between the two germline ends. The CDR3 coding sequence is TGTGCCAGCAGCTTGACGCAGGGGGGGGGAAACAATGAGCAGTTCTTC. Translation: CASSLTQGGGNNEQFF.

The rearrangement links TRBV29-1 to TRBJ1-1; the D gene is possibly TRBD1 (5 bases). In germline, CDR1 is SQVTM, CDR2 ANQGSEA. The CDR3 is made up of 12 amino acids. The germline V and J ends were trimmed by 3 bases and 3 bases, with 8 bases remaining between them. CDR3 nucleotides: TGCAGCGTTGAGCGGGGACACACTGAAGCTTTCTTT. Residues: CSVERGHTEAFF.

The CDR3 protein is CASSHQRGLVGNAEAFF. Here the CDR3 DNA reads TGCGCCAGCAGCCACCAGAGGGGTTTGGTAGGAAACGCTGAAGCTTTCTTT. The chain joins TRBV4-1 to TRBJ1-1; possible D gene TRBD1, 5 bases. The V end lost 3 bases, the J end lost 6 bases, and 23 bases lay between the germline ends. This CDR3 is 17 amino acids long. Per the germline V gene, CDR1 is MGHRA and CDR2 is YSYEKL.

The chain employs TRBV7-9 and TRBJ2-7; 8 positions match TRBD2. This CDR3 is built from 16 residues. Per the germline V gene, CDR1 is SEHNR and CDR2 is FQNEAQ (reference sequence). The V gene end was trimmed by 1 base and the J gene end by 2 bases; junction bases not matched to a gene: 7. The CDR3 here is CASSLESSGPTYEQYF. The DNA for the CDR3 is TGTGCCAGCAGCTTAGAGTCTAGCGGGCCTACCTACGAGCAGTACTTC. Full variable domain (rest looked up from reference TRBV7-9 and TRBJ2-7): DTGVSQNPRHKITKRGQNVTFRCDPISEHNRLYWYRQTLGQGPEFLTYFQNEAQLEKSRLLSDRFSAERPKGSFSTLEIQRTEQGDSAMYLCASSLESSGPTYEQYFGPGTRLTVT.

V and J are TRBV6-5 and TRBJ2-5; unclear D gene. The V gene's germline CDR1 is MNHEY and CDR2 SVGAGI. The CDR3 has 11 amino acids. V was cut by 7 bases and J by 5 bases, with 8 bases left in between. CDR3 in DNA: TGTGCCAGCACACAGTCGGAGACCCAGTACTTC. It is translated as CASTQSETQYF.

This clone has only one observation. This sequence joins TRBV5-4 and TRBJ1-2, with 7 bases identical to TRBD1. CDR1 SGHNT and CDR2 YYREEE come from the germline V gene (reference sequence). The CDR3 runs 16 residues. Trimming removed 4 bases from V and 2 bases from J; junction bases left unmatched: 11. The chain's CDR3 is CASSAPGTVKNYGYTF. The CDR3 DNA is TGTGCCAGCAGCGCTCCGGGGACAGTTAAAAACTATGGCTACACCTTC.

The CDR3 loop reads CASSSPSTYNEQFF. CDR3 nucleotide sequence: TGTGCCAGCAGTAGCCCTTCGACCTACAATGAGCAGTTCTTC. The chain is built from TRBV6-6 and TRBJ2-1, with unresolved D. The V gene's germline CDR1 is MNHNY and CDR2 SVGAGI (reference sequence). The CDR3 contains 14 residues. Deletions cut 5 bases from V and 2 bases from J, with 10 bases between.